This is a list of T cell receptor beta chains from one sample in a study of graft-versus-host responses after intestinal transplantation. Some clones are missing from TCRdb's copy, which holds only in-frame ones; the method was immunoSEQ multiplex PCR. The profile shows approximately 20,000 clones, roughly 87% of them singletons. The sequenced sample was PBMCs, obtained roughly 65 days after intestinal transplantation. Receptors were obtained from a human patient who received an intestinal transplant, so some T cells may come from the graft donor. The CDR3 runs from the conserved cysteine through the conserved F or W. Fields, in order: J gene, V gene, CDR3 protein.

J gene: TRBJ1-1
V gene: TRBV27
CDR3 protein: CASSFGGSNTEAFF

J gene: TRBJ1-1
V gene: TRBV6-4
CDR3 protein: CASSDDGEGTEAFF

J gene: TRBJ2-1
V gene: TRBV6-4
CDR3 protein: CASSDGSGGAVNEQFF

J gene: TRBJ2-3
V gene: TRBV6-4
CDR3 protein: CASSESSSGGTDTQYF

J gene: TRBJ1-2
V gene: TRBV5-1
CDR3 protein: CASKWLAGPYYYGYTF

J gene: .
V gene: TRBV7-2
CDR3 protein: CASSQTGSSYEQYF

J gene: TRBJ1-3
V gene: TRBV12-5
CDR3 protein: CASGLVGEGLSGNTIYF

J gene: TRBJ2-5
V gene: TRBV25-1
CDR3 protein: CASRGQGARETQYF

J gene: TRBJ2-6
V gene: TRBV1
CDR3 protein: CTSRVSCFAQSRANVLTF

J gene: TRBJ2-1
V gene: TRBV4-3
CDR3 protein: CASSQKDWGGGYNEQFF

J gene: TRBJ1-1
V gene: TRBV4-3
CDR3 protein: CASSPRGGLGTEAFF

J gene: TRBJ2-7
V gene: TRBV5-4
CDR3 protein: CASSFGDQIGAQLDEQYF

J gene: TRBJ1-1
V gene: TRBV5-6
CDR3 protein: CASSLGDSEAFF

J gene: TRBJ1-1
V gene: TRBV7-9
CDR3 protein: CASSVGTGPPNTEAFF

J gene: TRBJ2-1
V gene: TRBV4-3
CDR3 protein: CASSRFDGGGSHNEQFF

J gene: TRBJ1-2
V gene: TRBV4-3
CDR3 protein: CASSQDWTEDGYTF

J gene: TRBJ2-4
V gene: TRBV27
CDR3 protein: CASSSLAGGTKNIQYF

J gene: TRBJ2-2
V gene: TRBV6-1
CDR3 protein: CASSTGTHTGELFF

J gene: TRBJ1-5
V gene: TRBV10-1
CDR3 protein: CASSESWRGNSNQPQHF

J gene: TRBJ2-4
V gene: TRBV6-4
CDR3 protein: CASGLAGGLLLAKNIQYF

J gene: TRBJ2-5
V gene: TRBV5-1
CDR3 protein: CASSPTEGDRETQYF

J gene: TRBJ2-1
V gene: TRBV29-1
CDR3 protein: CSVNGQGKDNEQFF

J gene: TRBJ2-1
V gene: TRBV7-2
CDR3 protein: CASSPNDSPGLYNEQFF

J gene: TRBJ1-1
V gene: TRBV27
CDR3 protein: CASSSIPTGFLNTEAFF

J gene: TRBJ2-5
V gene: TRBV21-1
CDR3 protein: CASSKTGQETQYF

J gene: TRBJ2-1
V gene: TRBV7-2
CDR3 protein: CASSLALGGIYNEQFF

J gene: TRBJ1-3
V gene: TRBV7-2
CDR3 protein: CASSLGGDRASGNTIYF

J gene: TRBJ1-3
V gene: TRBV7-2
CDR3 protein: CASSLQANLGNTIYF

J gene: TRBJ2-7
V gene: TRBV5-1
CDR3 protein: CASSRGLAGGDEQYF

J gene: TRBJ2-3
V gene: TRBV7-2
CDR3 protein: CASSQIGGDTDTQYF

J gene: TRBJ2-7
V gene: TRBV21-1
CDR3 protein: CASSKGQGAVVGSYEQYF

J gene: TRBJ2-1
V gene: TRBV14
CDR3 protein: CASSPQIYHEQFF

J gene: TRBJ2-1
V gene: TRBV9
CDR3 protein: CASSAGAITEEQFF

J gene: TRBJ2-7
V gene: TRBV29-1
CDR3 protein: CSVVGRGGEQYF

J gene: TRBJ1-1
V gene: TRBV4-3
CDR3 protein: CASSQGTVAGEAFF

J gene: TRBJ1-2
V gene: TRBV2
CDR3 protein: CASSEPRDRGYRYGYTF

J gene: TRBJ2-2
V gene: TRBV9
CDR3 protein: CASSLGQGVGELFF

J gene: TRBJ2-7
V gene: TRBV7-6
CDR3 protein: CASSLGSGSYEQYF

J gene: TRBJ2-3
V gene: TRBV2
CDR3 protein: CASSEREVVAGGPDTQYF

J gene: TRBJ1-2
V gene: TRBV6-1
CDR3 protein: CASSELPGNYGYTF

J gene: TRBJ1-2
V gene: TRBV7-8
CDR3 protein: CASSPLTRVNGYTF

J gene: TRBJ1-5
V gene: TRBV6-5
CDR3 protein: CASSYGGAGQPQHF

J gene: TRBJ2-3
V gene: TRBV4-3
CDR3 protein: CASSPGGTSTDTQYF

J gene: TRBJ1-1
V gene: TRBV4-3
CDR3 protein: CASSHYRNSNTEAFF

J gene: TRBJ2-2
V gene: TRBV5-1
CDR3 protein: CASSLSSGVNTGELFF

J gene: TRBJ2-4
V gene: TRBV10-3
CDR3 protein: CAISGTSGEENIQYF